There are a few counts of the clone carrying this TCR beta chain. This specimen belongs to a study of T cell responses to AZD1222 COVID-19 vaccine. CDR3 size: 12 residues. Germline CDR1 is KGHDR and CDR2 is SFDVKD. V was pared by 2 bases and J by 4 bases, with 3 bases between. Assay: immunoSEQ multiplex PCR; the TCRdb copy retains only in-frame clones and omits some. This table has 90,000 to 150,000 clones, about nine tenths appearing once. The source is an adult who received the AZD1222 COVID-19 vaccine. The source material was peripheral blood, sampled 28 days after the second AZD1222 dose. The chain couples TRBV24-1 to TRBJ2-3; D uncertain. The CDR3 reads CATSDYSDTQYF. In DNA, the CDR3 is TGTGCCACCAGTGATTATTCAGATACGCAGTATTTT.